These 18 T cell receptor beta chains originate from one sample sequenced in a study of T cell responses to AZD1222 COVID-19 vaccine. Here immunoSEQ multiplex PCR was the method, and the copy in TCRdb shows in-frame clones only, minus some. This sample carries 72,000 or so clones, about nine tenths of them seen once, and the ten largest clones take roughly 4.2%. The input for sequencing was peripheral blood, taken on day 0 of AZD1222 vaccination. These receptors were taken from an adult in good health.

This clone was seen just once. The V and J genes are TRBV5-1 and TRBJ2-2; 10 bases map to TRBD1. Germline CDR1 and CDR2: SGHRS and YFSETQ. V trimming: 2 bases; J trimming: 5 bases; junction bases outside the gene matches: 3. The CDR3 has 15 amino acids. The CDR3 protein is CASSFGTGVTGELFF. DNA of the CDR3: TGCGCCAGCAGCTTTGGGACAGGGGTAACCGGGGAGCTGTTTTTT.

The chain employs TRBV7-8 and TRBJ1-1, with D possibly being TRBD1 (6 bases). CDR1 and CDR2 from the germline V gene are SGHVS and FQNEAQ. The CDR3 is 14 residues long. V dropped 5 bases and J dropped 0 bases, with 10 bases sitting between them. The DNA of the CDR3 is TGTGCCAGCAGCCCGGACAGTTTGAACACTGAAGCTTTCTTT. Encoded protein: CASSPDSLNTEAFF.

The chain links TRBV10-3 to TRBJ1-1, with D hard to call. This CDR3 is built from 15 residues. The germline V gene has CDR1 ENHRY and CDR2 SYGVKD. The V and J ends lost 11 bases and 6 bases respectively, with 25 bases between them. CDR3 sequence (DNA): TGTGCCTCACATCTAAACCCAGACAAGGACGCTGAAGCTTTCTTT. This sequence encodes CASHLNPDKDAEAFF.

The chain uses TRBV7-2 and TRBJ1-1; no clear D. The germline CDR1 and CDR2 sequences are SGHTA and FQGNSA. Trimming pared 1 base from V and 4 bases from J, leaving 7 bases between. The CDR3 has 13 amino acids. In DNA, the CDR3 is TGTGCCAGCAGCTTAGACGCCTTCACTGAAGCTTTCTTT. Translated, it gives CASSLDAFTEAFF. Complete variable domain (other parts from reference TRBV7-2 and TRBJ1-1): GAGVSQSPSNKVTEKGKDVELRCDPISGHTALYWYRQSLGQGLEFLIYFQGNSAPDKSGLPSDRFSAERTGGSVSTLTIQRTQQEDSAVYLCASSLDAFTEAFFGQGTRLTVV.

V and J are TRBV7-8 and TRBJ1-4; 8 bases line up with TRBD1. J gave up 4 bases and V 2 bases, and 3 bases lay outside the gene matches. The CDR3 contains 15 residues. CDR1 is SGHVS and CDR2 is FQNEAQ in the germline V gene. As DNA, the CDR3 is TGTGCCAGCAGCTTACTTGGACAGGGTAATGAAAAACTGTTTTTT. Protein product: CASSLLGQGNEKLFF.

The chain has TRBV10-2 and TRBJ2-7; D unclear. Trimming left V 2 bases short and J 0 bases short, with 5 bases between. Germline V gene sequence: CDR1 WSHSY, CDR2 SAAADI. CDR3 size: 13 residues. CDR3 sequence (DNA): TGCGCCAGCAGTGAGGGCAGCTCCTACGAGCAGTACTTC. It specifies CASSEGSSYEQYF.

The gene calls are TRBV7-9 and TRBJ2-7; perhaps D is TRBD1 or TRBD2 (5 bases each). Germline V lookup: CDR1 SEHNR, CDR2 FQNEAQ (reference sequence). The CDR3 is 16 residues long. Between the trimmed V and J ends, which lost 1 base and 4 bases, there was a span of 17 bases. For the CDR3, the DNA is TGTGCCAGCAGCTTAGAGGCGGCCGCTTGGGGGTACGAGCAGTACTTC. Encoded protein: CASSLEAAAWGYEQYF. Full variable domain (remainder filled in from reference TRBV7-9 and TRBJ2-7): DTGVSQNPRHKITKRGQNVTFRCDPISEHNRLYWYRQTLGQGPEFLTYFQNEAQLEKSRLLSDRFSAERPKGSFSTLEIQRTEQGDSAMYLCASSLEAAAWGYEQYFGPGTRLTVT.

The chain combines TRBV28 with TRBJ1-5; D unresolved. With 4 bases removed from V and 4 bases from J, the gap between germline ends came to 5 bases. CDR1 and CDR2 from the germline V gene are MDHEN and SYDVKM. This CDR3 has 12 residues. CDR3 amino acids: CASSSGNQPQHF. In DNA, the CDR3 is TGTGCCAGCAGTTCAGGAAATCAGCCCCAGCATTTT.

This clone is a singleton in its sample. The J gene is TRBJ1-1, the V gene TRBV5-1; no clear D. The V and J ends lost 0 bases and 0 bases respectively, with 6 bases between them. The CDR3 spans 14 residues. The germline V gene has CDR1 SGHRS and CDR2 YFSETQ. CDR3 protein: CASSLDTMNTEAFF. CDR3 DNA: TGCGCCAGCAGCTTGGACACCATGAACACTGAAGCTTTCTTT.

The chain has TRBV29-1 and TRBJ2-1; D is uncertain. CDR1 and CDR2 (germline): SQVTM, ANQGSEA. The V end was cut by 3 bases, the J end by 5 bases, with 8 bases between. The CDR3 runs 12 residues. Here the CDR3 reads CSVDRPNNEQFF. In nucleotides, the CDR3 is TGCAGCGTTGACAGACCCAACAATGAGCAGTTCTTC.

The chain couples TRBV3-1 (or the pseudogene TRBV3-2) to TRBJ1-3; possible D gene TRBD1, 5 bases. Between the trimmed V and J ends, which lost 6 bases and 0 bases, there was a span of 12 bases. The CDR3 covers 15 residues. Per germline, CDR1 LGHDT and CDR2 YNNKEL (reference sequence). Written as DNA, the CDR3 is TGTGCCAGCAGTCGCGACAGTTCCTCTGGAAACACCATATATTTT. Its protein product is CASSRDSSSGNTIYF.

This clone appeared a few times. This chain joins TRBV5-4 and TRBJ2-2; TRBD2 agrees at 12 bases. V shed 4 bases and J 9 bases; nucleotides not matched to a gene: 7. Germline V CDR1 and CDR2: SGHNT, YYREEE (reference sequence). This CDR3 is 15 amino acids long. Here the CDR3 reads CASSQVTSGSRELFF. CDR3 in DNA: TGTGCCAGCAGCCAGGTGACTAGCGGGAGCCGGGAGCTGTTTTTT.

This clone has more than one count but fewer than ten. Here the CDR3 reads CASSWGTAGTETQYF. CDR3 sequence (DNA): TGTGCCAGCAGCTGGGGGACGGCGGGGACGGAGACCCAGTACTTC. The chain joins TRBV7-9 to TRBJ2-5, with a tentative D call TRBD2 (6 bases). The germline CDR1 and CDR2 sequences are SEHNR and FQNEAQ (reference sequence). This CDR3 is built from 15 residues. Trimming took off 4 bases at V and 5 bases at J, with 17 bases between the two ends.

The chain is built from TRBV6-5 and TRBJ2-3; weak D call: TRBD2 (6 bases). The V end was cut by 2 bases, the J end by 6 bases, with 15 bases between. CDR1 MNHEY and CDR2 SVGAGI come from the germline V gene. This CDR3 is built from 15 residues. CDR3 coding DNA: TGTGCCAGCAGTTACGGGACTCGCGGAGGGGATACGCAGTATTTT. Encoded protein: CASSYGTRGGDTQYF.

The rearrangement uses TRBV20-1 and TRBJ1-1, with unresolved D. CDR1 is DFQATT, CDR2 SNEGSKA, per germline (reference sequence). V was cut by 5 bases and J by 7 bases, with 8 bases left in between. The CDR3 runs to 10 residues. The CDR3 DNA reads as TGCAGTGCTCGGACGGTTGAAGCTTTCTTT. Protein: CSARTVEAFF.

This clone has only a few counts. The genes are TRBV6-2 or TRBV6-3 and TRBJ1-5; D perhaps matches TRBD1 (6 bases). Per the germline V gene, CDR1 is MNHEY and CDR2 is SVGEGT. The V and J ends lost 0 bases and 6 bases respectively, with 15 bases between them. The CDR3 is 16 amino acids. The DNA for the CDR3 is TGTGCCAGCAGTTACTCCAGGGGTAGTTCAAGTCAGCCCCAGCATTTT. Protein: CASSYSRGSSSQPQHF.

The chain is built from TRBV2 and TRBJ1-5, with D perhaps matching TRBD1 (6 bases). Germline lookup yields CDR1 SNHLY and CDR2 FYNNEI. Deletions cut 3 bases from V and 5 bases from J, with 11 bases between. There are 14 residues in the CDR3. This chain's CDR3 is CASSDEGGDQPQHF. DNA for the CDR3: TGTGCCAGCAGTGATGAGGGGGGCGATCAGCCCCAGCATTTT.

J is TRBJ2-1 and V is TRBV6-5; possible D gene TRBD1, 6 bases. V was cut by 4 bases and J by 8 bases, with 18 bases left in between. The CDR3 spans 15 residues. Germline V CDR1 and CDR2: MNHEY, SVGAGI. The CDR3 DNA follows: TGTGCCAGCAGTTCCAGGGGACCCTTCTGGGATGAGCAGTTCTTC. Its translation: CASSSRGPFWDEQFF.